This is a list of T cell receptor beta chains from one sample in a study of shared clonotypes between healthy human individuals. The repertoire was sequenced with immunoSEQ multiplex PCR; TCRdb's copy has only in-frame clones and lacks some. Of roughly 220,000 clones in the sample, 60% to 80% were seen once. Sample: memory CD4+ T cells sorted from blood. The receptors come from a man aged 30-40 years in good health. CDR3s include the opening cysteine and the closing phenylalanine or tryptophan. A D gene is named only where the DNA matches it firmly. Not every row has a clone size; where given, it reads once, few, many or a size class.

-	TRBD1	TRBV5-1	TRBJ1-2	TGCGCCAGCAGCTTGGATGGACAGGGGGGTAACTATGGCTACACCTTC	CASSLDGQGGNYGYTF
-	TRBD1	TRBV30	TRBJ2-2	TGTGCCTGGACCCCGACAGGGGGTAGTGCCGGGGAGCTGTTTTTT	CAWTPTGGSAGELFF
-	TRBD1	TRBV30	TRBJ2-7	TGTGCCTGGGACACCGGGACAGGGGCTGGCGAGCAGTACTTC	CAWDTGTGAGEQYF
-	TRBD2	TRBV2	TRBJ2-7	TGTGCCAGCACTCGCGGGAGCAGCGAGCAGTACTTC	CASTRGSSEQYF
-	TRBD1	TRBV5-6	TRBJ2-7	TGTGCCAGCAGCTTGTCCCCTGTCTTACCGGGACAGCCAACCTACGAGCAGTACTTC	CASSLSPVLPGQPTYEQYF
few	-	TRBV11-2	TRBJ2-7	TGTGCCAGCAGCTTAGTTGCAACCCAGGGTTACGAGCAGTACTTC	CASSLVATQGYEQYF
once	-	TRBV29-1	TRBJ2-1	TGCAGCGTTGAAGATCGGGGGTCGTACAATGAGCAGTTCTTC	CSVEDRGSYNEQFF
once	-	TRBV28	TRBJ2-7	TGTGCCAGCAGTTCTTCTTTGGGGGGACTGACCTACGAGCAGTACTTC	CASSSSLGGLTYEQYF
-	TRBD2	TRBV10-1	TRBJ2-7	TGCGCCAGGACCTCTAGGGGCGGGAGTATCTACGAGCAGTACTTC	CARTSRGGSIYEQYF
few	-	TRBV5-1	TRBJ2-1	TGCGCCAGCAGCTTGGAGGGAAGGGGTCACAATGAGCAGTTCTTC	CASSLEGRGHNEQFF
-	-	TRBV6-5	TRBJ1-3	TGTGCCAGCAGTTACGACTACTCTGGAAACACCATATATTTT	CASSYDYSGNTIYF
-	-	TRBV5-1	TRBJ2-5	TGCGCCAGCAGCTTTCTGGAGACCCAGTACTTC	CASSFLETQYF
-	-	TRBV27	TRBJ2-1	TGTGCCAGCAGTTTACATGGGGATGAGCAGTTCTTC	CASSLHGDEQFF
few	TRBD1	TRBV4-1	TRBJ1-2	TGCGCCAGCAGCCAAGGTGACAGGGGGAACTATGGCTACACCTTC	CASSQGDRGNYGYTF
-	-	TRBV6-6	TRBJ1-1	TGTGCCAGCAGAGCGGAGATGTTGAGCACTGAAGCTTTCTTT	CASRAEMLSTEAFF
-	-	TRBV6-5	TRBJ2-1	TGTGCCAGCACCAGACTGGGACTCGCCCACAATGAGCAGTTCTTC	CASTRLGLAHNEQFF
-	-	TRBV5-1	TRBJ1-1	TGCGCCAGCAGCTTAAAGTTGAGGGGGACTGAAGCTTTCTTT	CASSLKLRGTEAFF
-	-	TRBV29-1	TRBJ1-2	TGCAGCTCGGGCTTAGCAGGGACTAACTATGGCTACACCTTC	CSSGLAGTNYGYTF
-	-	TRBV5-6	TRBJ2-1	TGTGCCAGCAGCTTGGTTGTCTTGGCTAACAATGAGCAGTTCTTC	CASSLVVLANNEQFF
few	TRBD1	TRBV7-2	TRBJ1-2	TGTGCCAGCAGCTCGGACAGGGCTACCTATGGCTACACCTTC	CASSSDRATYGYTF
once	-	TRBV6-1	TRBJ1-1	TGTGCCAGCAGCCCGAACACTGAAGCTTTCTTT	CASSPNTEAFF
-	-	TRBV5-1	TRBJ2-5	TGCGCCAGCAGTGATCGGGTAGGGGAGACCCAGTACTTC	CASSDRVGETQYF